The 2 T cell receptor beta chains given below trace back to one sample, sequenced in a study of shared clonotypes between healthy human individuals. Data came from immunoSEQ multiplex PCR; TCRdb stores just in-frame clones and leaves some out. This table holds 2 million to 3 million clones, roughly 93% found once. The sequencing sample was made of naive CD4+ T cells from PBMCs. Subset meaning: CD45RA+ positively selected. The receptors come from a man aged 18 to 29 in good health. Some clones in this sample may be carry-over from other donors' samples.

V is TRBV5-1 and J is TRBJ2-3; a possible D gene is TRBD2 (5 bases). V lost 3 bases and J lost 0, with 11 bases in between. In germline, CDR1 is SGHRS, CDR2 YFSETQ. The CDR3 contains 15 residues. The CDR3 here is CASSWAGGSTDTQYF. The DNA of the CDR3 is TGCGCCAGCAGCTGGGCCGGCGGGAGCACAGATACGCAGTATTTT.

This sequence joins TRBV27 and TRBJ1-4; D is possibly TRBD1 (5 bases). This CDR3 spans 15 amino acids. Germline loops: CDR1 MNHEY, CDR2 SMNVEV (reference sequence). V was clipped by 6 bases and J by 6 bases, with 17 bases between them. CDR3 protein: CASSPRGREDEKLFF. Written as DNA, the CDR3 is TGTGCCAGCAGCCCGCGGGGCAGAGAAGATGAAAAACTGTTTTTT. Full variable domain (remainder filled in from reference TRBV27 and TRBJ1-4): EAQVTQNPRYLITVTGKKLTVTCSQNMNHEYMSWYRQDPGLGLRQIYYSMNVEVTDKGDVPEGYKVSRKEKRNFPLILESPSPNQTSLYFCASSPRGREDEKLFFGSGTQLSVL.